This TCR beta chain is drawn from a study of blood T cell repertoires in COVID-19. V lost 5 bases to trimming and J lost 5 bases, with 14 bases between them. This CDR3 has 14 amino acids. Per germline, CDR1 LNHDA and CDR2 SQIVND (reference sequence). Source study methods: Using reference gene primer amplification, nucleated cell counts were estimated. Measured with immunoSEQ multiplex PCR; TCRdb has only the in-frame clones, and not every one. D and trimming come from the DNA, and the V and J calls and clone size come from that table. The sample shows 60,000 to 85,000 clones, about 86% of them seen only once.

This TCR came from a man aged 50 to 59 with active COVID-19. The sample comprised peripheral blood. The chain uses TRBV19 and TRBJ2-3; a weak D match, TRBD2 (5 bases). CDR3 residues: CASSPRGRGDTQYF. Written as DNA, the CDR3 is TGTGCCAGTAGTCCGAGAGGGCGAGGAGATACGCAGTATTTT.